These 16 T cell receptor beta chains were sequenced from one sample in a study of T cell clonality in common variable immunodeficiency. Study outcomes and limitations: Common variable immunodeficiency TCR beta sequences reportedly had fewer deletions and N-nucleotide insertions.

Repertoires were generated with immunoSEQ multiplex PCR, while TCRdb's copy carries only in-frame clones and drops some. This sample carries roughly 20,000 clones, none of them present only once. Their antigens remain unidentified. The sample was peripheral blood mononuclear cells. The receptors stem from a human donor with common variable immunodeficiency.

This clone was counted a few times. The CDR3 end is not reached by the read, which stops 3 residues before it; the germline J gene fills it in. This sequence joins TRBV20-1 and TRBJ2-5; 7 bases agree with TRBD1. Trimming removed 6 bases from V and 5 bases from J; junction bases left unmatched: 6. The CDR3 length is 12 residues. CDR1 and CDR2 (germline): DFQATT, SNEGSKA (reference sequence). The CDR3 is CSAKQGQETQYF. CDR3 DNA, as far as it was read: TGCAGTGCAAAACAGGGGCAGGAGACC.

Notes on this clone: The CDR3 end falls 3 residues outside the read, so it is completed with the germline J gene. The chain carries TRBV6-4 and TRBJ2-3; D is unclear. The CDR3 consists of 16 residues. In germline, CDR1 is MRHNA, CDR2 SNTAGT. CDR3 loop: CASSDSGWAALDAQYF. The CDR3 bases that were read are TGTGCCAGCAGTGACTCAGGTTGGGCAGCTCTCGACGCG.

This clone appeared many times. The CDR3 goes on 3 residues after the read ends, and that part is filled in from the germline J gene. V is TRBV29-1 and J is TRBJ2-2; D is perhaps TRBD1 or TRBD2 (7 bases each). V dropped 7 bases and J dropped 7 bases, with 13 bases sitting between them. The CDR3 contains 12 residues. Germline CDR1 is SQVTM and CDR2 is ANQGSEA. CDR3 bases read: TGCAGCGCTGACAGGGAGGGCGGGGAG. This encodes CSADREGGE. The complete CDR3 protein is CSADREGGELFF.

As for this clone: The read halts 3 residues ahead of the CDR3 end, with the missing end drawn from the germline J gene. The chain employs TRBV7-2 and TRBJ2-7; D is ambiguous. The V gene lost 5 bases and the J gene lost 5 bases, with 13 bases spanning the gap. This CDR3 is 13 amino acids long. Germline-derived CDR1 and CDR2 are SGHTA and FQGNSA. Incomplete CDR3 DNA: TGTGCCAGCAGCCCCCGCAGGAGAGACGAG. Amino acids: CASSPRRRDE. The entire CDR3 sequence reads CASSPRRRDEQYF.

This clone occurred a few times. The DNA ends 3 residues before the CDR3 does, and the rest of the CDR3 is filled in from the germline J gene. This chain links TRBV19 with TRBJ2-2; no clear D gene. CDR1 and CDR2 from the germline V gene are LNHDA and SQIVND (reference sequence). The germline V and J ends were trimmed by 3 bases and 6 bases, with 11 bases remaining between them. The CDR3 totals 14 residues. The CDR3 is CASSIKGQAGELFF. The CDR3 DNA, read in part, is TGTGCCAGTAGTATTAAGGGCCAAGCCGGGGAG.

This clone has a handful of counts. The DNA ends 3 residues before the CDR3 does, and the rest of the CDR3 is filled in from the germline J gene. The chain carries TRBV30 and TRBJ2-6, with a weak D call TRBD1 (6 bases). CDR3 length equals 16 residues. V was shortened by 0 bases and J by 4 bases, with 13 bases between the two germline ends. Germline CDR1 and CDR2: GTSNPN and SVGIG (reference sequence). CDR3 residues: CAWSVTTGSGANVLTF. CDR3 bases read: TGTGCCTGGAGTGTCACAACAGGGTCAGGGGCCAACGTC.

This clone has only a few counts. The read terminates 3 residues before the CDR3 end, so the remaining end is supplied by the germline J gene. The chain recombines TRBV2 with TRBJ2-5; no reliable D call. Germline V CDR1 and CDR2: SNHLY, FYNNEI. CDR3 length: 14 amino acids. Trimming stripped 5 bases from V and 5 bases from J, with 15 bases between. The covered CDR3 bases are TGTGCCAGCAGTACCCGCGAGTGGTGGGAGACC. Protein: CASSTREWWET. The whole CDR3 protein reads CASSTREWWETQYF.

Turning to this clone: The read halts 3 residues ahead of the CDR3 end, with the missing end drawn from the germline J gene. The genes are TRBV5-1 and TRBJ2-3; 13 nucleotides match TRBD2. Trimming removed 5 bases from V and 6 bases from J; junction bases left unmatched: 6. The CDR3 is 15 residues long. Germline V gene sequence: CDR1 SGHRS, CDR2 YFSETQ. Partial CDR3 DNA: TGCGCCAGCAGTTCGACTAGCGGGGGGCCGGATACG. It yields the protein CASSSTSGGPDT. The complete CDR3 reads CASSSTSGGPDTQYF.

A word on this clone: With the read ending 3 residues before the CDR3 end, the germline J gene is used to fill in that end. The chain joins TRBV7-6 to TRBJ2-1, with 8 bases that match TRBD2. The length of the CDR3 is 16 residues. The germline V gene encodes CDR1 SGHVS and CDR2 FNYEAQ. Germline trimming cut 6 bases from V and 6 bases from J; bases unmatched to any gene: 13. The CDR3 reads CASSRNAGGSTNEQFF. CDR3 DNA (partial): TGTGCCAGCAGTAGAAACGCGGGGGGCTCAACCAATGAG.

A remark on this clone: The read finishes 3 residues shy of the CDR3 end, and the germline J gene is used to complete it. The chain combines TRBV6-2 or TRBV6-3 with TRBJ2-3; the match to TRBD2 covers 7 bases. J was trimmed by 8 bases and V by 6 bases; bases with no gene match: 8. There are 13 residues in the CDR3. From germline, CDR1 is MNHEY and CDR2 SVGEGT. The sequenced CDR3 bases are TGTGCCAGCAGAGACGGACTAGTTGTTACG. As protein: CASRDGLVVT. The entire CDR3 protein reads CASRDGLVVTQYF.

To note about this clone: The CDR3 end falls 3 residues outside the read, so it is completed with the germline J gene. J is TRBJ1-5 and V is TRBV19; 7 positions match TRBD1. V dropped 2 bases and J dropped 3; count of bases not matched to a gene: 4. The CDR3 has 15 residues. Germline CDR1 and CDR2: LNHDA and SQIVND (reference sequence). CDR3 bases read: TGTGCCAGTAGTATAAGGGACAGCTTCAATCAGCCC. It yields the protein CASSIRDSFNQP. The full CDR3 protein reads CASSIRDSFNQPQHF.

This clone has a handful of counts. The CDR3 is cut off 3 residues early in the read; its end comes from the germline J gene. J is TRBJ1-2 and V is TRBV7-9, with D tentatively TRBD1 (6 bases). V was cut by 1 base and J by 3 bases, with 6 bases left in between. The CDR3 consists of 13 residues. Germline CDR1 and CDR2: SEHNR and FQNEAQ (reference sequence). CDR3 protein: CASSLGQDYGYTF. The DNA read from the CDR3 is TGTGCCAGCAGCTTAGGACAGGACTATGGC.

With respect to this clone: The CDR3 end lies 3 residues beyond the end of the read and is filled in from the germline J gene. The chain is built from TRBV7-2 and TRBJ1-2, with TRBD1 matching over 9 bases. The germline V gene has CDR1 SGHTA and CDR2 FQGNSA. The CDR3 consists of 14 residues. The CDR3 region is CASSIPGQGRGYTF. CDR3 DNA, as far as it was read: TGTGCCAGCAGCATACCGGGACAGGGTCGGGGC.

This clone was recorded a few times. The read ends 3 residues before the CDR3 terminus; that terminus is restored from the germline J gene. This chain links TRBV19 with TRBJ2-7; 13 nucleotides agree with TRBD2. The ends lost 5 bases at V and 4 bases at J; junction bases unmatched: 8. Germline V lookup: CDR1 LNHDA, CDR2 SQIVND (reference sequence). The CDR3 length is 16 residues. The CDR3 is CASSPGGLAGLYEQYF. Partial CDR3 DNA: TGTGCCAGTAGTCCGGGGGGACTAGCGGGATTGTACGAG.

This clone was counted at least ten times. The CDR3 extends 3 residues past the end of the read, so its final part is completed from the germline J gene. The rearrangement uses TRBV29-1 and TRBJ2-1, with D possibly TRBD1 on 6 matching bases. V dropped 7 bases and J dropped 6 bases, with 25 bases sitting between them. Germline lookup yields CDR1 SQVTM and CDR2 ANQGSEA. The CDR3 covers 16 residues. CDR3 DNA, as far as it was read: TGCAGCGCACTACCGCGGCGAGGGGGATCTATCAATGAG. Residues: CSALPRRGGSINE. The complete CDR3 sequence is CSALPRRGGSINEQFF.

In the case of this clone: Sequencing ends 3 residues short of the CDR3 end; the germline J gene provides the rest. The chain is built from TRBV30 and TRBJ1-1, with a weak D call TRBD1 (5 bases). The CDR3 loop spans 12 amino acids. The germline CDR1 and CDR2 sequences are GTSNPN and SVGIG (reference sequence). Deletions cut 2 bases from V and 6 bases from J, with 10 bases between. CDR3 DNA (partial): TGTGCCTGGAGTTGGTCAGGGTCTGAA. This translates into CAWSWSGSE. The whole CDR3 protein reads CAWSWSGSEAFF.